What follows is one T cell receptor beta chain and its context. The data are from a study of blood T cells in healthy people across ages. Primers used in a second PCR of roughly 6 to 11 cycles were a sample-barcoded 5' primer and a J-beta primer mix. In TCRdb, the 5' RACE reads were re-called with MiXCR into one record per CDR3 protein. The sample carries 1.2 million to 1.5 million distinct CDR3 sequences, 40% to 50% recorded once. With 6 bases clipped from V and 4 bases from J, the junction kept 4 bases outside the gene matches. Per germline, CDR1 LNHNV and CDR2 YYDKDF (reference sequence). This CDR3 has 14 residues.

Material: blood. This TCR was recovered from a woman aged 18-29 years in good health. V usage is TRBV15 and J usage is TRBJ2-1, with TRBD1 identical over 9 bases. In DNA, the CDR3 is TGTGCCACCAGACCGGGACAGGGATACAATGAGCAGTTCTTC. It translates to CATRPGQGYNEQFF.